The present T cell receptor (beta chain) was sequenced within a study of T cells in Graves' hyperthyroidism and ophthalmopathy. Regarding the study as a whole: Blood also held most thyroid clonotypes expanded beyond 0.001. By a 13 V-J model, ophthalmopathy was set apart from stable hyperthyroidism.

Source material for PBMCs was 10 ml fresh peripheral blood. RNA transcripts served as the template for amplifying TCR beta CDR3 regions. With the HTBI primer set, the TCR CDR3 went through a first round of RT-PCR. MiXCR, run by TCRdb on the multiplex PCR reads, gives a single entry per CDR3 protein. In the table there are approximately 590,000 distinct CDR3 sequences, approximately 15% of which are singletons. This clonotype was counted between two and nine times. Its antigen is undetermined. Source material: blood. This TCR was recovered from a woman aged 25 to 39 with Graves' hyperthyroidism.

CDR3 region: CASSTGLDQPQHF. CDR3 nucleotide sequence: TGTGCCAGTAGTACAGGGTTGGATCAGCCCCAGCATTTT. The chain uses TRBV19 and TRBJ1-5; D may be TRBD1 (5 bases). The germline gives CDR1 LNHDA, CDR2 SQIVND (reference sequence). The V gene lost 4 bases and the J gene lost 5 bases, with 9 bases spanning the gap. CDR3 length: 13 residues.